Detailed here is one T cell receptor beta chain. Profiling relied on immunoSEQ multiplex PCR, and the TCRdb table lists in-frame clones only, not all of them. The sample yields some 15,000 clones, around 86% seen once. Trimming shortened V by 0 bases and J by 5 bases, and 7 bases separated the two germline ends. The germline V gene encodes CDR1 GTSNPN and CDR2 SVGIG (reference sequence). The CDR3 is 12 residues long. The data originate from a study of technical replicates of blood from a few donors. The J gene is TRBJ2-5, the V gene TRBV30; D not certain. The clonotype comes from a human donor in good health. Material for sequencing was PBMCs. The CDR3 DNA sequence: TGTGCCTGGAGTGTAAACGGGGAGACCCAGTACTTC. Its protein product is CAWSVNGETQYF.